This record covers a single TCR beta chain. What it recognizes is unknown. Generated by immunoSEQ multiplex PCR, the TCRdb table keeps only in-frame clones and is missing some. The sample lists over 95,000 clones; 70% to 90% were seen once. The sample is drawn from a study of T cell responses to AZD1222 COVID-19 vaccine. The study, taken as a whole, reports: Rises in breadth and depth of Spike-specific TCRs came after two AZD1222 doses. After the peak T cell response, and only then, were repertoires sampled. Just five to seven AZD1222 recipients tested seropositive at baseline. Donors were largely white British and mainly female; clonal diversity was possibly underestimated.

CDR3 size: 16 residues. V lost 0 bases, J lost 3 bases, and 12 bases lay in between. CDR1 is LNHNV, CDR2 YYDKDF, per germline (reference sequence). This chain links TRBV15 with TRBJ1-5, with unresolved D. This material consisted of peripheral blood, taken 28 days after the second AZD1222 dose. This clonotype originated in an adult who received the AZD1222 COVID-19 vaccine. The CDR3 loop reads CATSRDPPTLNQPQHF. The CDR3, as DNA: TGTGCCACCAGCAGAGATCCCCCGACGCTCAATCAGCCCCAGCATTTT.